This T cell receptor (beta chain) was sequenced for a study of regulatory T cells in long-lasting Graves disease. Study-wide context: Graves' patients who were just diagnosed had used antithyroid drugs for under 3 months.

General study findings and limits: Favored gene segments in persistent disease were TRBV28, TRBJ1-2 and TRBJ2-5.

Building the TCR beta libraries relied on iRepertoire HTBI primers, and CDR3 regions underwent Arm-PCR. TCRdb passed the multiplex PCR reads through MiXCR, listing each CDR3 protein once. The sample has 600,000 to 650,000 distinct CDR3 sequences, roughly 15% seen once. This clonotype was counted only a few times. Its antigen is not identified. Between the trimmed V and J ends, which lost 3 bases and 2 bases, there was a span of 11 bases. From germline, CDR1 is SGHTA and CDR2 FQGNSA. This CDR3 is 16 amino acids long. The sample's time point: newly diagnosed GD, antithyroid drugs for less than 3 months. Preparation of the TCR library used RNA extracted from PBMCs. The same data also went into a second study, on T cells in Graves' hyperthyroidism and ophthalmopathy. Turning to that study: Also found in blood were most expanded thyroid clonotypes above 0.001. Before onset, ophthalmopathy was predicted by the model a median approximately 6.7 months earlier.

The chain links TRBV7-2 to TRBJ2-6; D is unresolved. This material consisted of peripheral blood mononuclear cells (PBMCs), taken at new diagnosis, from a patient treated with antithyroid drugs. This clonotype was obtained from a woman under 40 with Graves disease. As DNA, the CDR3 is TGTGCCAGCAGCTTTGAGGTTCAACCTGGGGCCAACGTCCTGACTTTC. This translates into CASSFEVQPGANVLTF.